The subject of this entry is one T cell receptor beta chain. TCRdb keeps only in-frame clones here, not all; method: immunoSEQ multiplex PCR. The sample holds 200,000 to 300,000 clones, approximately 83% seen once. This specimen comes from a study of blood T cell repertoires in COVID-19. About the study: Sites across the United States, Italy and Spain contributed samples from acute and convalescent COVID-19. PBMCs, B-cell-depleted T cells, or T cells were the source of the cDNA or gDNA that made up the material.

The V and J ends lost 5 bases and 9 bases respectively, with 11 bases between them. The germline V gene has CDR1 SGHVS and CDR2 FNYEAQ. The CDR3 has 13 residues. This clonotype originated in a human donor in a cohort sampled during active COVID-19. The rearrangement uses TRBV7-6 and TRBJ1-6, with a weak D call TRBD1 (6 bases). The sequencing input was peripheral blood. CDR3 amino acids: CASSVNRASPLHF. For the CDR3, the DNA is TGTGCCAGCAGCGTTAACAGGGCTTCACCCCTCCACTTT.